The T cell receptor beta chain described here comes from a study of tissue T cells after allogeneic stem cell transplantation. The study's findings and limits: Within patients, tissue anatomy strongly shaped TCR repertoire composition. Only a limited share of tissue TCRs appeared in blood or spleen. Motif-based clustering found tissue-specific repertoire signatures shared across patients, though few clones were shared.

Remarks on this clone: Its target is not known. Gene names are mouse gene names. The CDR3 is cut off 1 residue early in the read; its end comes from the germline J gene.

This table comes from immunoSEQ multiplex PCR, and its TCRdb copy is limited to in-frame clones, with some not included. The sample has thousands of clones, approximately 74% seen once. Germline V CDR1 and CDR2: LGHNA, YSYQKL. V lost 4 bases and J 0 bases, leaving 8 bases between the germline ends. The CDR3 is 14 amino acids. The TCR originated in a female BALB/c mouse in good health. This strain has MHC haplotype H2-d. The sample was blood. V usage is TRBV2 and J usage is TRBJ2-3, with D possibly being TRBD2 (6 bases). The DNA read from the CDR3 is TGTGCCAGCAGCCTGGGGACTAGTGCAGAAACGCTGTAT. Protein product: CASSLGTSAETLY. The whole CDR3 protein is CASSLGTSAETLYF.